These T cell receptor beta chains were read from a single sample in a study of T cell responses to AZD1222 COVID-19 vaccine. Only in-frame clones appear in the TCRdb table, and some are missing; sequencing was by immunoSEQ multiplex PCR. The data contain 98,000 or so clones, around 83% of them singletons. This sample comprised peripheral blood, obtained on day 0 of AZD1222 vaccination. Every receptor here comes from an adult in good health. CDR3s include the opening cysteine and the closing phenylalanine or tryptophan. D genes are given only for firm matches. A clone size is listed for some rows: how often the clone was seen (once, few, many), or a class if it is expanded.

v_call: TRBV5-1
d_call: .
clone_size: .
j_call: TRBJ1-1
cdr3_aa: CASSLDPGRGEAFF
cdr3_nt: TGCGCCAGCAGCTTGGACCCCGGACGGGGAGAAGCTTTCTTT

v_call: TRBV30
d_call: .
clone_size: .
j_call: TRBJ1-4
cdr3_aa: CAWSRATEKLFF
cdr3_nt: TGTGCCTGGAGCAGGGCCACTGAAAAACTGTTTTTT

v_call: TRBV28
d_call: TRBD1
clone_size: .
j_call: TRBJ1-1
cdr3_aa: CASRGTGTGVEAFF
cdr3_nt: TGTGCCAGCAGGGGGACCGGGACAGGAGTTGAAGCTTTCTTT

v_call: TRBV18
d_call: .
clone_size: .
j_call: TRBJ2-1
cdr3_aa: CASSPRGGPYNEQFF
cdr3_nt: TGTGCCAGCTCACCACGCGGGGGCCCATACAATGAGCAGTTCTTC

v_call: TRBV6-4
d_call: .
clone_size: few
j_call: TRBJ2-1
cdr3_aa: CASSKHRTRGPSGYNSEQFF
cdr3_nt: TGTGCCAGCAGTAAACACAGGACCAGGGGTCCAAGTGGGTACAATAGTGAGCAGTTCTTC

v_call: TRBV5-6
d_call: TRBD1
clone_size: once
j_call: TRBJ2-5
cdr3_aa: CASSFPGQGQETQYF
cdr3_nt: TGTGCCAGCAGCTTCCCAGGACAGGGGCAAGAGACCCAGTACTTC

v_call: TRBV18
d_call: .
clone_size: .
j_call: TRBJ2-5
cdr3_aa: CASSPSRVQETQYF
cdr3_nt: TGTGCCAGCTCTCCCTCCAGGGTCCAAGAGACCCAGTACTTC

v_call: TRBV7-9
d_call: .
clone_size: once
j_call: TRBJ2-7
cdr3_aa: CASSPPGTYEQYF
cdr3_nt: TGTGCCAGCAGCCCTCCTGGAACCTACGAGCAGTACTTC

v_call: TRBV7-9
d_call: .
clone_size: once
j_call: TRBJ1-1
cdr3_aa: CASSLAMGGAEAFF
cdr3_nt: TGTGCCAGCAGCTTAGCGATGGGAGGGGCTGAAGCTTTCTTT

v_call: TRBV6-2/TRBV6-3
d_call: TRBD1
clone_size: .
j_call: TRBJ1-2
cdr3_aa: CASSYSQGAYYGYTF
cdr3_nt: TGTGCCAGCAGTTACTCCCAGGGGGCTTACTATGGCTACACCTTC